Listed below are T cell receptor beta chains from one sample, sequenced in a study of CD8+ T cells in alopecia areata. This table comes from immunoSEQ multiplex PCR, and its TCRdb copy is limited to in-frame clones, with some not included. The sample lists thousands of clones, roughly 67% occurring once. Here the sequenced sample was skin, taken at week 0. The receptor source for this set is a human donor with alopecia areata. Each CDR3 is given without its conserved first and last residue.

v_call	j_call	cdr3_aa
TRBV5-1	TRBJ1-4	ASSLGTTAREKLF
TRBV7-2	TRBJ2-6	ASSLGFGTAGANVLT
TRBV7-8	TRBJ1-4	ASSMGRGGSEKLF
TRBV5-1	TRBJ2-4	ASSLAGGEVKNIQY
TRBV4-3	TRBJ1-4	ASSQETLDARINEKLF
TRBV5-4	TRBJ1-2	ASSSGTGINYGYT
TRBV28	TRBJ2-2	ASRSLAGATGELF
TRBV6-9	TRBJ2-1	ASSYPPGYGNEQF
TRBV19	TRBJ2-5	ASSPGRPGETQY
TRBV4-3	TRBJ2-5	ASSQALAGGHLETQY
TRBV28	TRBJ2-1	ASSLESGWGASGNEQF
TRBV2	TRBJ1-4	ASSDRGEKLF
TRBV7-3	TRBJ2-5	ASSLGPAGGQETQY
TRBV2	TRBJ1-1	ASSAGQTIFRAEAF
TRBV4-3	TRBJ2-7	ASSRGGVLEQY
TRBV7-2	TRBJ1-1	ASSPGTTEAF
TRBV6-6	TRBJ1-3	ASSYTAGNTIY
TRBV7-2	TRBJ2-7	ASSLEGTSGSYEQY
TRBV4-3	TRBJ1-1	ASSRPLGQGKTEAF
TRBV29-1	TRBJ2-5	SVPSGTSGGLRTQY
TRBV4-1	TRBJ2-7	ASSRGTASYEQY
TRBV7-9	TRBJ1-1	ASSNGQRNTEAF
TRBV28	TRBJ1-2	ASSQGGDRVSGYT
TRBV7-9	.	ASSLEVAGLHYEQY
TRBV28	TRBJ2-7	ASSLPRRQVDAYEQY
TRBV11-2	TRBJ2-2	ASSLVGAIANTGELF
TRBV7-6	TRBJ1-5	ASSPAGGGQPQH
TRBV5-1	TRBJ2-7	ASSLRGRPLLSYEQY
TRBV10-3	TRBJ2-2	ATRTGRNGELF
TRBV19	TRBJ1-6	ASSTQGDRTPLH
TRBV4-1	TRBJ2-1	ASSQEGKNPYNEQF
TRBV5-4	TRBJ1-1	ASSDVQGRVAF
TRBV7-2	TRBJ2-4	ASSVRLAGASKNIQY
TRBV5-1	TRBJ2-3	ASGTSDYTDTQY
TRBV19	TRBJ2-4	ASRGGAKNIQY
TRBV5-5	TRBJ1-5	ASSLPGTEQPQH
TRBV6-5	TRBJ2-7	ASEDPAPYEQY
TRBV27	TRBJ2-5	ASSILSGSGDETQY
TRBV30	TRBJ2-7	AWTPAGVSYEQY
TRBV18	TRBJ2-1	ASSPGRAVSYNEQF
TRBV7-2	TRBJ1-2	ASSPRPGGYGYT
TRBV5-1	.	ASSRSGLTYEQY
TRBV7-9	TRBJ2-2	ASSFNSYTGELF
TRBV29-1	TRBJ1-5	SATEAPGQPQH
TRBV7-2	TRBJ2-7	ASSFSQGQGVKY
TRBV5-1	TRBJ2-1	ASSLYKGGFSEQF
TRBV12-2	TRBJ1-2	ASRDSDGYT
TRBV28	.	ASVKHRPYNYEQY